One sample yielded the 24 T cell receptor beta chains listed below, sequenced in a study of T cells after yellow fever vaccination (dated by TCRdb to between 2019 and 2020). Library creation used 5' RACE. TCRdb lists the instrument as Illumina NovaSeq 6000. TCRdb ran its own pipeline on the public reads, namely fastp trimming at Q25 and MiXCR clone calling, and kept in-frame beta chains. Rows merge per CDR3 protein into single entries with the most common DNA and genes. The sample data list 200,000 to 250,000 distinct CDR3 sequences, and 3% to 3.5% of these were observed just once. Around 3% of the sample is in the top ten clones. Interpreted using the paper, the treatment or condition label stands for: live attenuated yellow fever vaccine strain. The specimen comprised CD4+ T cells sorted from PBMCs, sampled 10 days after the yellow fever booster vaccination. These receptors were collected from a man between 18 and 35 years old who received the YFV17D yellow fever vaccine.

The rearrangement joins TRBV7-2 to TRBJ2-1; possibly TRBD1 or TRBD2 for D (6 bases each). CDR3 length: 14 residues. Deletions cut 5 bases from V and 3 bases from J, with 11 bases between. Looked up from germline, CDR1 is SGHTA and CDR2 is FQGNSA. For the CDR3, the DNA is TGTGCCAGCAGCCGGCGGGACAACTACAATGAGCAGTTCTTC. Its protein is CASSRRDNYNEQFF.

This clonotype has a count of ten or more. The chain employs TRBV20-1 and TRBJ2-7; D is uncertain. This CDR3 contains 13 residues. V was trimmed by 5 bases and J by 5 bases, leaving 16 bases between them. Germline CDR1 is DFQATT and CDR2 is SNEGSKA (reference sequence). The chain's CDR3 is CSAPQQWGHEQYF. For the CDR3, the DNA is TGCAGTGCTCCCCAACAGTGGGGTCACGAGCAGTACTTC.

The J gene is TRBJ2-3, the V gene TRBV7-2, with TRBD2 matching 13 bases. Trimming cost V 5 bases and J 2 bases; bases outside gene matches: 7. Germline loops: CDR1 SGHTA, CDR2 FQGNSA. The CDR3 length is 17 residues. The CDR3 nucleotides read TGTGCCAGCAGCCCTGGACTAGCGGGGGCCCACACAGATACGCAGTATTTT. It specifies CASSPGLAGAHTDTQYF.

This clonotype was observed many times. The rearrangement uses TRBV27 and TRBJ2-7; TRBD2 is a possible D gene (5 bases). The V end lost 0 bases, the J end lost 0 bases, and 6 bases lay between the germline ends. The CDR3 loop spans 14 amino acids. The germline gives CDR1 MNHEY, CDR2 SMNVEV (reference sequence). The CDR3 bases are TGTGCCAGCAGTTTATCAGGGAGCTCCTACGAGCAGTACTTC. It codes for CASSLSGSSYEQYF.

The table lists this clonotype with many counts. This chain joins TRBV15 and TRBJ2-1; no definite D call. Trimming shortened V by 0 bases and J by 12 bases, and 9 bases separated the two germline ends. The CDR3 length is 12 residues. Germline CDR1 LNHNV, CDR2 YYDKDF (reference sequence). The CDR3 reads CATSRDSAWQFF. The CDR3 region has the DNA TGTGCCACCAGCAGAGATTCGGCGTGGCAGTTCTTC.

This clonotype has a count of ten or more. The chain uses TRBV28 and TRBJ2-2, with 7 bases aligning to TRBD2. V was clipped by 6 bases and J by 4 bases; unmatched bases: 11. Per germline, CDR1 MDHEN and CDR2 SYDVKM. This CDR3 has 16 residues. The CDR3 DNA reads TGTGCCAGCAGCCTTGGGGGAGGGGCGACCACCGGGGAGCTGTTTTTT. Residues: CASSLGGGATTGELFF.

V gene TRBV4-3 combines with J gene TRBJ2-5; D not resolved. CDR3 length: 14 amino acids. Germline CDR1 reads LGHNA; CDR2 reads YSLEER. The ends were cut back, 4 bases at V and 1 base at J, with 10 bases in the middle. Here the CDR3 reads CASSRDLLQETQYF. Here the CDR3 DNA reads TGCGCCAGCAGCCGCGACTTGCTCCAAGAGACCCAGTACTTC.

This clonotype was counted at least ten times. The rearrangement joins TRBV7-2 to TRBJ1-2; 7 bases fit TRBD1. Germline-derived CDR1 and CDR2 are SGHTA and FQGNSA. This CDR3 region has 16 residues. Trimming removed 4 bases from V and 2 bases from J; junction bases left unmatched: 10. This CDR3 is CASSSSYRGGNYGYTF. CDR3 DNA sequence: TGTGCCAGCAGCTCAAGCTACAGGGGCGGGAACTATGGCTACACCTTC.

This clonotype was picked up many times. The rearrangement uses TRBV5-1 and TRBJ2-1; D ambiguous. V lost 4 bases and J 10 bases, leaving 18 bases between the germline ends. From germline, CDR1 is SGHRS and CDR2 YFSETQ. The CDR3 totals 14 residues. CDR3 bases: TGCGCCAGCAGCATTTCTAACCCCCCCTCCGAGCAGTTCTTC. This translates into CASSISNPPSEQFF. Full variable domain (missing parts from reference TRBV5-1 and TRBJ2-1): KAGVTQTPRYLIKTRGQQVTLSCSPISGHRSVSWYQQTPGQGLQFLFEYFSETQRNKGNFPGRFSGRQFSNSRSEMNVSTLELGDSALYLCASSISNPPSEQFFGPGTRLTVL.

There are a few counts of this clonotype. The genes are TRBV12-3 or TRBV12-4 and TRBJ1-6; D remains ambiguous. The CDR3 consists of 13 residues. V lost 5 bases and J 8 bases, leaving 10 bases between the germline ends. CDR3 residues: CASSEQLHSPLHF. Here the CDR3 DNA reads TGTGCCAGCAGTGAACAACTTCATTCACCCCTCCACTTT.

This clonotype was seen a handful of times. The CDR3 DNA follows: TGTGCTAGTGGTTTGGTCCCTAGCGTGAATGAGCAGTTCTTC. Translating it yields CASGLVPSVNEQFF. The chain joins TRBV12-5 to TRBJ2-1, with a weak D call TRBD2 (6 bases). Trimming removed 0 bases from V and 7 bases from J, with 10 bases in between. The CDR3 spans 14 residues. Germline CDR1 reads LGHNT; CDR2 reads FRNRAP.

This chain joins TRBV12-3 or TRBV12-4 and TRBJ2-5, with D perhaps TRBD2 (5 bases). The CDR3 has 13 amino acids. V dropped 3 bases and J dropped 2 bases, with 7 bases sitting between them. The chain's CDR3 is CASSFGGQETQYF. The CDR3 DNA follows: TGTGCCAGCAGTTTTGGAGGTCAAGAGACCCAGTACTTC.

This clonotype was seen at least ten times. The chain couples TRBV12-3 or TRBV12-4 to TRBJ2-2, with 7 bases matching TRBD1. This CDR3 has 14 amino acids. J lost 4 bases, V lost 5 bases, and 4 bases had no gene match. CDR3 amino acids: CASSKNRGTGELFF. The CDR3 coding sequence is TGTGCCAGCAGTAAGAACAGGGGCACCGGGGAGCTGTTTTTT.

The V gene is TRBV5-1, the J gene TRBJ1-2; no reliable D call. Between the trimmed V and J ends, which lost 0 bases and 3 bases, there was a span of 12 bases. The germline V gene has CDR1 SGHRS and CDR2 YFSETQ. The length of the CDR3 is 15 residues. The CDR3 here is CASSLGAGGDYGYTF. CDR3 in DNA: TGCGCCAGCAGCTTGGGGGCAGGAGGTGACTATGGCTACACCTTC.

This clonotype was found many times. J is TRBJ2-1 and V is TRBV20-1; TRBD2 matches at 9 bases. The length of the CDR3 is 17 residues. With V trimmed by 6 bases and J by 2 bases, 14 bases remained unmatched. Germline V lookup: CDR1 DFQATT, CDR2 SNEGSKA (reference sequence). The CDR3 is CSALPGGGVTAYNEQFF. As DNA, the CDR3 is TGCAGTGCCCTCCCGGGCGGGGGGGTAACAGCCTACAATGAGCAGTTCTTC.

This clonotype has just a few counts. J is TRBJ2-5 and V is TRBV12-3 or TRBV12-4, with 10 bases aligning to TRBD1. V shed 6 bases, J shed 4 bases, and the junction held 8 bases outside the gene matches. CDR3 length equals 15 residues. The CDR3 loop is CASRLDRGRGETQYF. CDR3 nucleotide sequence: TGTGCCAGCAGGTTGGACAGGGGGAGGGGAGAGACCCAGTACTTC.

Many counts were recorded for this clonotype. V and J are TRBV20-1 and TRBJ1-6; D unclear. The CDR3 runs to 11 residues. Per the germline V gene, CDR1 is DFQATT and CDR2 is SNEGSKA (reference sequence). With 1 base removed from V and 9 bases from J, the gap between germline ends came to 4 bases. This CDR3 reads CSARGGSPLHF. DNA for the CDR3: TGCAGTGCTAGAGGGGGTTCACCCCTCCACTTT.

This clonotype showed up many times. The chain links TRBV7-8 to TRBJ2-5; D ambiguous. This CDR3 is built from 15 residues. Trimming stripped 5 bases from V and 2 bases from J, with 15 bases between. The germline V gene has CDR1 SGHVS and CDR2 FQNEAQ. CDR3 protein: CASSLRIRPQETQYF. CDR3 nucleotides: TGTGCCAGCAGCCTTCGGATCAGGCCACAAGAGACCCAGTACTTC.

This clonotype showed up just a few times. At one end the junction does not follow the germline gene, possibly because of a read error. The rearrangement links TRBV3-1 to TRBJ1-2; 11 bases align to TRBD1. The CDR3 spans 12 residues. CDR1 and CDR2 (germline): LGHDT, YNNKEL (reference sequence). The CDR3 reads CASSLAGTGGAF. The CDR3 coding sequence is TGTGCCAGCAGCCTGGCGGGGACAGGGGGAGCCTTC.

The sample holds many counts of this clonotype. The chain links TRBV12-3 or TRBV12-4 to TRBJ2-1, with D perhaps TRBD1 (7 bases). V shed 6 bases and J shed 9 bases, with 24 bases lying between them. The length of the CDR3 is 16 residues. The CDR3 nucleotides are TGTGCCAGCAGCTATGGGTCCCGGAGGGGGCCGGGTGAGCAGTTCTTC. Protein product: CASSYGSRRGPGEQFF.

The chain combines TRBV6-6 with TRBJ2-7; TRBD1 matches at 10 bases. The CDR3 spans 13 residues. In germline, CDR1 is MNHNY, CDR2 SVGAGI (reference sequence). Trimming at V came to 5 bases and at J to 5 bases, leaving 3 bases not matched to a gene. The CDR3: CASSGQGGNEQYV. The CDR3 DNA is TGTGCCAGCAGTGGACAGGGGGGGAACGAGCAGTACGTC.

This clonotype came up a few times. This chain joins TRBV5-4 and TRBJ2-3; 9 nucleotides line up with TRBD2. V trimming: 4 bases; J trimming: 0 bases; junction bases outside the gene matches: 9. Per germline, CDR1 SGHNT and CDR2 YYREEE (reference sequence). This CDR3 comprises 17 residues. CDR3 sequence: CASSQRGTSRSTDTQYF. Written as DNA, the CDR3 is TGTGCCAGCAGCCAGAGGGGGACTAGCCGAAGCACAGATACGCAGTATTTT. Combining the CDR3 with reference TRBV5-4 and TRBJ2-3 gives the whole variable domain ETGVTQSPTHLIKTRGQQVTLRCSSQSGHNTVSWYQQALGQGPQFIFQYYREEENGRGNFPPRFSGLQFPNYSSELNVNALELDDSALYLCASSQRGTSRSTDTQYFGPGTRLTVL.

The table lists this clonotype with many counts. The V and J genes are TRBV7-2 and TRBJ2-5, with a possible D match to TRBD1 (6 bases). Germline CDR1 SGHTA, CDR2 FQGNSA. V was clipped by 5 bases and J by 5 bases, with 15 bases between them. The CDR3 consists of 14 residues. The CDR3 sequence is CASSITRGTETQYF. The CDR3 nucleotides are TGTGCCAGCAGCATCACCAGGGGTACCGAGACCCAGTACTTC.

This clonotype has only a few counts. In DNA form, the CDR3 reads TGTGCCAGCAGCTTAGGGACTAGCCCACTACGCTACGAGCAGTACGTC. It codes for CASSLGTSPLRYEQYV. J is TRBJ2-7 and V is TRBV7-8; 8 bases align to TRBD2. Germline V gene sequence: CDR1 SGHVS, CDR2 FQNEAQ. Trimming took 1 base from V and 3 from J; bases not matched to a gene: 8. This CDR3 is 16 amino acids long.